The source of this T cell receptor beta chain is a study of T cells in Graves' hyperthyroidism and ophthalmopathy. Notes on the study in general: Appearing also in blood were most of the thyroid clonotypes expanded above 0.001.

CDR1 and CDR2 (germline): SGHTA, FQGNSA. Trimming pared 5 bases from V and 5 bases from J, leaving 12 bases between. There are 13 residues in the CDR3. This clonotype occurred many times. Its specificity is unknown. RNA transcripts were the template for amplifying TCR beta CDR3 regions. Carried out on the TCR CDR3, a first-round RT-PCR used the HTBI primer set. Each CDR3 protein is one row after TCRdb ran MiXCR on the multiplex PCR reads. Among about 400,000 distinct CDR3 sequences, just under 15% were seen once, and the ten largest hold about 30%. The sequence was collected from a woman aged 25 to 39 with Graves' hyperthyroidism. J is TRBJ1-1 and V is TRBV7-2; D remains ambiguous. The specimen was blood. CDR3 in DNA: TGTGCCAGCAGCCACGGGGTAAAGACTGAAGCTTTCTTT. The encoded protein is CASSHGVKTEAFF.